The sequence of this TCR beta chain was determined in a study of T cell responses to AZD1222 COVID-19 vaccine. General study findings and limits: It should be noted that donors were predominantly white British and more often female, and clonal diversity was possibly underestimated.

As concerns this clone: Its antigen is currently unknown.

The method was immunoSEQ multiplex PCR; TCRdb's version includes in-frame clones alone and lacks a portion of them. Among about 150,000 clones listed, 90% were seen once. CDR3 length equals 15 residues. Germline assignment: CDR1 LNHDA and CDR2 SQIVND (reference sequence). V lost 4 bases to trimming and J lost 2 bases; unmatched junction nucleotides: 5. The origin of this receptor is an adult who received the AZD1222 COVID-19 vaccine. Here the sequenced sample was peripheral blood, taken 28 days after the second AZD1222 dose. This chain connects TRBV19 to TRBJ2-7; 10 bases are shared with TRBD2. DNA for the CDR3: TGTGCCAGTAGTAGAAGGACTAGCGGTGCCTACGAGCAGTACTTC. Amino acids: CASSRRTSGAYEQYF. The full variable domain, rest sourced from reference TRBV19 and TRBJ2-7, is DGGITQSPKYLFRKEGQNVTLSCEQNLNHDAMYWYRQDPGQGLRLIYYSQIVNDFQKGDIAEGYSVSREKKESFPLTVTSAQKNPTAFYLCASSRRTSGAYEQYFGPGTRLTVT.